This T cell receptor (beta chain) was captured by sequencing in a study of cytomegalovirus exposure and HLA in healthy donors. Study observations and caveats: In a later analysis, HLA-associated beta chains showed higher expansion and lower generation probabilities than comparable chains. The sole available immune exposure information was CMV serostatus. Some highly shared sequence variants likely arose as a pipeline artifact.

A remark on this clone: Its antigen is still unknown.

The PCR ran on 60 Vbeta and 13 Jbeta primers. The method was immunoSEQ multiplex PCR; TCRdb's version includes in-frame clones alone and lacks a portion of them. The top ten hold 8% to 10% of the sample, which has 160,000 or so clones, approximately 80% seen once. There are 15 residues in the CDR3. Trimming removed 2 bases from V and 5 bases from J, with 16 bases in between. Germline-derived CDR1 and CDR2 are MNHEY and SMNVEV (reference sequence). At collection, donors were nominally healthy, but unrecorded immune exposures were probable. Source material: PBMCs. V gene TRBV27 combines with J gene TRBJ2-7, with D possibly being TRBD2 (5 bases). The clonotype comes from a male donor in good health and CMV-seropositive. CDR3 nucleotides: TGTGCCAGCAGTTTAATGGCGGGTTATCCAAACGAGCAGTACTTC. Translating it yields CASSLMAGYPNEQYF.